These 23 T cell receptor beta chains were all obtained from the same sample, sequenced in a study of T cell responses to AZD1222 COVID-19 vaccine. Sequenced by immunoSEQ multiplex PCR; TCRdb stores in-frame clones only, minus some. The table lists around 160,000 clones, roughly 94% of them singletons, with about 0.6% in the top ten. The starting material was peripheral blood, obtained on day 0 of AZD1222 vaccination. The receptors derive from an adult in good health.

The chain couples TRBV10-2 to TRBJ2-1, with 8 bases aligning to TRBD1. This CDR3 is 14 amino acids long. The germline gives CDR1 WSHSY, CDR2 SAAADI. V lost 5 bases, J lost 6 bases, and 6 bases stayed unmatched. The CDR3 sequence is CASSTGQGPNEQFF. CDR3 DNA: TGCGCCAGCAGTACCGGACAGGGCCCCAATGAGCAGTTCTTC.

The chain links TRBV5-1 to TRBJ1-1, with 7 bases lining up with TRBD1. The J segment lost 4 bases and the V segment lost 0 bases, leaving 15 bases of the junction unmatched. CDR1 is SGHRS and CDR2 is YFSETQ in the germline V gene. The CDR3 is 18 amino acids. The CDR3 DNA follows: TGCGCCAGCAGCTTGGCCCTCTCCGCAGGGGGGAGGTTCACTGAAGCTTTCTTT. The encoded protein is CASSLALSAGGRFTEAFF. Full variable domain (missing parts from reference TRBV5-1 and TRBJ1-1): KAGVTQTPRYLIKTRGQQVTLSCSPISGHRSVSWYQQTPGQGLQFLFEYFSETQRNKGNFPGRFSGRQFSNSRSEMNVSTLELGDSALYLCASSLALSAGGRFTEAFFGQGTRLTVV.

The chain uses TRBV12-3 or TRBV12-4 and TRBJ1-1, with D possibly matching TRBD1 (6 bases). The CDR3 runs 12 residues. V lost 5 bases and J lost 10, with 14 bases in between. The CDR3 bases are TGTGCCAGCAGTGTAGGCAGGGGAGGAGCTTTCTTT. Protein product: CASSVGRGGAFF.

The rearrangement uses TRBV7-9 and TRBJ2-1; TRBD2 agrees at 7 bases. Germline lookup yields CDR1 SEHNR and CDR2 FQNEAQ (reference sequence). The V gene end was trimmed by 5 bases and the J gene end by 4 bases; junction bases not matched to a gene: 8. The length of the CDR3 is 15 residues. CDR3 protein: CASSRGLDSYNEQFF. For the CDR3, the DNA is TGTGCCAGCAGCCGCGGACTAGACTCGTACAATGAGCAGTTCTTC.

The rearrangement joins TRBV29-1 to TRBJ2-1; the match to TRBD2 covers 11 bases. CDR3 length: 13 residues. Trimming at V came to 8 bases and at J to 2 bases, leaving 2 bases not matched to a gene. CDR1 SQVTM and CDR2 ANQGSEA come from the germline V gene. The CDR3 spells CSLGLAAYNEQFF. For the CDR3, the DNA is TGCAGCTTGGGACTAGCGGCCTACAATGAGCAGTTCTTC.

The V call is TRBV12-3 or TRBV12-4, the J call TRBJ1-5; D remains unclear. Trimming removed 5 bases at V and 5 bases at J, with 10 bases between. The CDR3 runs 13 residues. CDR3 coding DNA: TGTGCCAGCAGTCCGATCCGGGATCAGCCCCAGCATTTT. This sequence encodes CASSPIRDQPQHF.

This clone appeared a few times. The chain recombines TRBV6-5 with TRBJ1-2; possible D gene TRBD1, 5 bases. The CDR3 covers 15 residues. The V gene's germline CDR1 is MNHEY and CDR2 SVGAGI. Trimming pared 9 bases from V and 6 bases from J, leaving 23 bases between. The CDR3 here is CASVPHGGGADGYTF. The CDR3 DNA follows: TGTGCCAGTGTCCCCCACGGGGGAGGGGCGGATGGCTACACCTTC.

The rearrangement links TRBV18 to TRBJ1-6, with TRBD1 matching 7 bases. Unmatched junction bases numbered 10, after V lost 8 bases and J lost 9 bases. CDR1 and CDR2 (germline): KGHSH, LQKENI. This CDR3 has 14 amino acids. In nucleotides, the CDR3 is TGTGCCAGCAGGCCGACAGGGAGCGGTTCACCCCTCCACTTT. Protein product: CASRPTGSGSPLHF.

The chain links TRBV27 to TRBJ2-1; no clear D gene. The CDR3 spans 11 residues. Germline CDR1 reads MNHEY; CDR2 reads SMNVEV (reference sequence). The V end lost 9 bases, the J end lost 4 bases, and 7 bases lay between the germline ends. The CDR3: CASVGYNEQFF. CDR3 bases: TGTGCCAGTGTTGGTTACAATGAGCAGTTCTTC.

The chain combines TRBV27 with TRBJ2-3; tentatively, D is TRBD2 (6 bases). This CDR3 has 15 residues. Germline V gene lookup returns CDR1 MNHEY and CDR2 SMNVEV (reference sequence). V was clipped by 7 bases and J by 2 bases, with 16 bases between them. The CDR3 DNA reads as TGTGCCAGCAAGTACGGGGGAGGTTACACAGATACGCAGTATTTT. It is translated as CASKYGGGYTDTQYF.

In DNA, the CDR3 is TGTGCCAGCAGTTCACTCCGGCAGAGCCTCTATGGCTACACCTTC. Translated: CASSSLRQSLYGYTF. V usage is TRBV6-5 and J usage is TRBJ1-2; D not resolved. The CDR3 runs to 15 residues. Germline CDR1 MNHEY, CDR2 SVGAGI. V was trimmed by 4 bases and J by 4 bases, leaving 16 bases between them.

This chain uses TRBV10-2 with TRBJ1-1; maybe TRBD1 (5 bases). The CDR3 contains 16 residues. In germline, CDR1 is WSHSY, CDR2 SAAADI. V lost 2 bases and J 5 bases, leaving 18 bases between the germline ends. CDR3 region: CASSETLEGPGTEAFF. In nucleotides, the CDR3 is TGCGCCAGCAGTGAGACCTTAGAGGGACCGGGGACTGAAGCTTTCTTT.

This rearrangement joins TRBV7-9 to TRBJ1-5, with D unresolved. CDR1 is SEHNR, CDR2 FQNEAQ, per germline (reference sequence). The CDR3 totals 16 residues. V shed 4 bases and J shed 0 bases, with 13 bases lying between them. This CDR3 is CASSYIGRNSNQPQHF. The CDR3 nucleotides read TGTGCCAGCAGCTATATTGGACGAAATAGCAATCAGCCCCAGCATTTT.

V usage is TRBV10-3 and J usage is TRBJ2-1, with D possibly matching TRBD1 (6 bases). The length of the CDR3 is 15 residues. V lost 7 bases to trimming and J lost 4 bases, with 17 bases between them. CDR1 is ENHRY, CDR2 SYGVKD, per germline. The CDR3 reads CAINQAARGYNEQFF. CDR3 sequence (DNA): TGTGCCATCAATCAGGCGGCCAGGGGATACAATGAGCAGTTCTTC.

The chain couples TRBV7-9 to TRBJ2-5; D gene unclear. CDR1 and CDR2 (germline): SEHNR, FQNEAQ (reference sequence). This CDR3 contains 14 residues. The germline V and J ends were trimmed by 2 bases and 2 bases, with 9 bases remaining between them. The CDR3 protein is CASSLYDGQETQYF. The CDR3 coding sequence is TGTGCCAGCAGCTTATATGACGGACAAGAGACCCAGTACTTC.

The rearrangement uses TRBV10-2 and TRBJ1-5; weak D call: TRBD1 (5 bases). Germline lookup yields CDR1 WSHSY and CDR2 SAAADI. V was pared by 7 bases and J by 0 bases, with 10 bases between. The CDR3 is 14 residues long. The CDR3, as DNA: TGCGCCAGCACGGACACTTATAGCAATCAGCCCCAGCATTTT. Translation gives CASTDTYSNQPQHF.

The gene calls are TRBV3-1 (or the pseudogene TRBV3-2) and TRBJ2-2; 10 bases match TRBD2. Germline lookup yields CDR1 LGHDT and CDR2 YNNKEL (reference sequence). Unmatched junction bases numbered 9, after V lost 4 bases and J lost 4 bases. The CDR3 has 17 residues. The CDR3 sequence is CASSRTAGGPGTGELFF. The CDR3 DNA follows: TGTGCCAGCAGCCGGACAGCGGGAGGGCCCGGCACCGGGGAGCTGTTTTTT.

The sample holds a few counts of this clone. This rearrangement joins TRBV2 to TRBJ2-5; D assignment may be TRBD1 or TRBD2 (6 bases each). Trimming left V 3 bases short and J 2 bases short, with 16 bases between. The length of the CDR3 is 16 residues. The germline gives CDR1 SNHLY, CDR2 FYNNEI. CDR3 DNA: TGTGCCAGCAGTGAGCCGGAACGGGGGCTTCAAGAGACCCAGTACTTC. Residues: CASSEPERGLQETQYF. Filled out from reference TRBV2 and TRBJ2-5, the complete variable domain reads EPEVTQTPSHQVTQMGQEVILRCVPISNHLYFYWYRQILGQKVEFLVSFYNNEISEKSEIFDDQFSVERPDGSNFTLKIRSTKLEDSAMYFCASSEPERGLQETQYFGPGTRLLVL.

This chain links TRBV6-2 or TRBV6-3 with TRBJ2-2, with 9 bases aligning to TRBD1. The ends lost 0 bases at V and 6 bases at J; junction bases unmatched: 5. The CDR3 loop spans 16 amino acids. The germline gives CDR1 MNHEY, CDR2 SVGEGT. The CDR3 region is CASSYSRTGVAGELFF. CDR3 nucleotides: TGTGCCAGCAGTTACTCGAGGACAGGGGTAGCCGGGGAGCTGTTTTTT.

The V gene is TRBV5-1, the J gene TRBJ1-2, with D hard to call. The CDR3 contains 16 residues. V was trimmed by 5 bases and J by 5 bases, leaving 22 bases between them. Germline V gives CDR1 SGHRS, CDR2 YFSETQ. The CDR3 DNA is TGCGCCAGCAGGCCCGTCAACGCCGCGGCGGTTTATGGCTACACCTTC. This sequence encodes CASRPVNAAAVYGYTF.

This chain links TRBV19 with TRBJ2-6, with D unclear. V lost 6 bases to trimming and J lost 0 bases, with 12 bases between them. Germline CDR1 is LNHDA and CDR2 is SQIVND (reference sequence). The CDR3 has 16 amino acids. CDR3 sequence reads: CASRISESSGANVLTF. The CDR3 DNA is TGTGCCAGTAGAATCAGCGAATCCTCTGGGGCCAACGTCCTGACTTTC.

The chain carries TRBV29-1 and TRBJ1-1; possibly TRBD1 for D (5 bases). Between the trimmed V and J ends, which lost 2 bases and 10 bases, there was a span of 14 bases. The length of the CDR3 is 12 residues. Germline-derived CDR1 and CDR2 are SQVTM and ANQGSEA. CDR3 amino acids: CSVEIRVSGAFF. In nucleotides, the CDR3 is TGCAGCGTTGAAATCAGGGTCTCCGGAGCTTTCTTT.

The V gene is TRBV19, the J gene TRBJ1-1; the D gene is possibly TRBD1 (6 bases). V was shortened by 5 bases and J by 5 bases, with 21 bases between the two germline ends. Germline loops: CDR1 LNHDA, CDR2 SQIVND (reference sequence). This CDR3 is built from 16 residues. The CDR3 protein is CASSHPGVSAGTEAFF. CDR3 in DNA: TGTGCCAGTAGTCACCCAGGGGTCTCCGCAGGGACTGAAGCTTTCTTT.